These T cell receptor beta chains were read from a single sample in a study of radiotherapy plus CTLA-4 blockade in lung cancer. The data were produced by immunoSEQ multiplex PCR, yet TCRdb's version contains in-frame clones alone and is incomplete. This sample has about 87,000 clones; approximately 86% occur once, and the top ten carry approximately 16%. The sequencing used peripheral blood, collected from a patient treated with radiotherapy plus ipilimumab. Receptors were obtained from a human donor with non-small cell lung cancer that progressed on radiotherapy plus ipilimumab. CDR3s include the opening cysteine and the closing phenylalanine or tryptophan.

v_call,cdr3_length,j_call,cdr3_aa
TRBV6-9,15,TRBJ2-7,CASSPWEGPGIEQYF
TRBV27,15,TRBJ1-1,CASSFGTRGGTEAFF
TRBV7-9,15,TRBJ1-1,CASSPGRGMNTEAFF
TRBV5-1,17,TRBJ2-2,CASSLLSGGAGTGELFF
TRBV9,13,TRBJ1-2,CASSGHGPYGYTF
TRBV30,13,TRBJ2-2,CAWRQYLDGELFF
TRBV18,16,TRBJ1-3,CASSPSGQGAGNTIYF
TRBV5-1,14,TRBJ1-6,CASSRTGGNSPLHF
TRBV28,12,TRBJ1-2,CASSRQGYGYTF
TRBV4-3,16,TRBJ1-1,CASSQDGRGGNTEAFF
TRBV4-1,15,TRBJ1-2,CASSQGPGGGYGYTF
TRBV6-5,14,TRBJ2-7,CASSPSTLPYEQYF
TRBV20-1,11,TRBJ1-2,CSAPLSYGYTF
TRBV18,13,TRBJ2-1,CASSRGGYNEQFF
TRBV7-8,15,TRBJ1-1,CASSPEGTVNTEAFF
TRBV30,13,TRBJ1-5,CAWSGQGSQPQHF
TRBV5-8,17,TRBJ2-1,CASSALLAGTSGNEQFF